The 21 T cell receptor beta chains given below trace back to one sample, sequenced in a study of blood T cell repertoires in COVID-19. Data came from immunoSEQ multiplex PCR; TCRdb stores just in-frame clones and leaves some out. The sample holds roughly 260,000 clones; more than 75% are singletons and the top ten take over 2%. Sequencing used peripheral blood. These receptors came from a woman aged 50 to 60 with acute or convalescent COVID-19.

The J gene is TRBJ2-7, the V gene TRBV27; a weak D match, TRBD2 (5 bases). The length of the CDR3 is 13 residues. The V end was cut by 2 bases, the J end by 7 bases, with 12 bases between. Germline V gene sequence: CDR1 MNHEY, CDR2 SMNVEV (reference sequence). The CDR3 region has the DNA TGTGCCAGCAGTTTACCGGGATCCAGGGAGCAGTACTTC. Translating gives CASSLPGSREQYF.

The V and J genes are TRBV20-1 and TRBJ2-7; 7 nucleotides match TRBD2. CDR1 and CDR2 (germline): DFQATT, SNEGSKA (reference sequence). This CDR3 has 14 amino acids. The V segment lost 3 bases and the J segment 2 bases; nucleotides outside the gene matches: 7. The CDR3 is CSASSSGKTYEQYF. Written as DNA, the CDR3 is TGCAGTGCTAGTTCCAGCGGGAAGACCTACGAGCAGTACTTC.

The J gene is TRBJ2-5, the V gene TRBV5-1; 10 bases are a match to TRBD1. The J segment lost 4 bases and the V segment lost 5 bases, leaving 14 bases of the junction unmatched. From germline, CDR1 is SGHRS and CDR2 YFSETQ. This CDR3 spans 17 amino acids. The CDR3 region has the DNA TGCGCCAGCAGTTTACACCCGGGACAGGGGAGAGGAGAGACCCAGTACTTC. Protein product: CASSLHPGQGRGETQYF.

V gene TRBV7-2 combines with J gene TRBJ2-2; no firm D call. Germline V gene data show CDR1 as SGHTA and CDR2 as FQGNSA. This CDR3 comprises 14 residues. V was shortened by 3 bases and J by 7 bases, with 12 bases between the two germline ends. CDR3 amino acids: CASSFTGFFGELFF. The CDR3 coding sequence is TGTGCCAGCAGCTTTACCGGGTTTTTCGGGGAGCTGTTTTTT.

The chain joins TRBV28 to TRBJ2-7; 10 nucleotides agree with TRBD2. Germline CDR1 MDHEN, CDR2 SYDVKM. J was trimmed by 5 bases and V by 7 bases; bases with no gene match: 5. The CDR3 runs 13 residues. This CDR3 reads CASKAGGRDEQYF. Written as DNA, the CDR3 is TGTGCCAGCAAAGCGGGAGGGCGCGACGAGCAGTACTTC.

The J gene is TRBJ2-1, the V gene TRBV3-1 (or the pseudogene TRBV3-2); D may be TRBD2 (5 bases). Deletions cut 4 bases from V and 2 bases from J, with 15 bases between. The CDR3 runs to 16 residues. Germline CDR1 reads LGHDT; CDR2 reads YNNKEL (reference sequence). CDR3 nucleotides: TGTGCCAGCAGCCGATCTCGTAGGAGGACCTACAATGAGCAGTTCTTC. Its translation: CASSRSRRRTYNEQFF.

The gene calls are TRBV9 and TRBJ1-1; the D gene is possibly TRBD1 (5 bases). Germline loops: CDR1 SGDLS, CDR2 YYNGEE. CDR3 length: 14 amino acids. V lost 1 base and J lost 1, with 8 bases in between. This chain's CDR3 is CASSVQGGNTEAFF. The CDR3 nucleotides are TGTGCCAGCAGCGTACAGGGAGGGAACACTGAAGCTTTCTTT.

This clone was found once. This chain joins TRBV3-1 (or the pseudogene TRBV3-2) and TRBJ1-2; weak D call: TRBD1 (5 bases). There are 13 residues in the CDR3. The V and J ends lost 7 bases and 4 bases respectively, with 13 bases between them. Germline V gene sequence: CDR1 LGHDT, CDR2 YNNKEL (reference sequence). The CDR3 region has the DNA TGTGCCAGCACCCCGGACATGTTCTATGGCTACACCTTC. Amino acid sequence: CASTPDMFYGYTF.

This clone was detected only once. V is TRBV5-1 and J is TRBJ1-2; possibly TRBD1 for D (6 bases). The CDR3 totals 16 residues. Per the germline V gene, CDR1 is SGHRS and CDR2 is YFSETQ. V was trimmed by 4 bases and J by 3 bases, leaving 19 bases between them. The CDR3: CASSPSPDRAHYGYTF. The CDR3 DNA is TGCGCCAGCAGCCCGTCCCCGGACAGAGCGCACTATGGCTACACCTTC. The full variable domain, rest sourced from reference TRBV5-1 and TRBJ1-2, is KAGVTQTPRYLIKTRGQQVTLSCSPISGHRSVSWYQQTPGQGLQFLFEYFSETQRNKGNFPGRFSGRQFSNSRSEMNVSTLELGDSALYLCASSPSPDRAHYGYTFGSGTRLTVV.

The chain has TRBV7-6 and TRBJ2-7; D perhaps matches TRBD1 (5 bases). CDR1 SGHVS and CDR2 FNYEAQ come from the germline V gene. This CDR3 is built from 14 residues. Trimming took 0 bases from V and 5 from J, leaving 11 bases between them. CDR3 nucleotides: TGTGCCAGCAGCTTAGCAGCAGGGTACGACGAGCAGTACTTC. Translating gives CASSLAAGYDEQYF.

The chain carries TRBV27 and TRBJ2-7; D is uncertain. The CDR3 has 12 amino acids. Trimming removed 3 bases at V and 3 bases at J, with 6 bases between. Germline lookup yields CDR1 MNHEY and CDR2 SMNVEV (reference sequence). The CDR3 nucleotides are TGTGCCAGCAGTTTGGCAGGCTACGAGCAGTACTTC. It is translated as CASSLAGYEQYF.

The CDR3 spells CASSQGSYYGTANSPLHF. The CDR3 DNA reads TGTGCCAGCAGCCAAGGTTCGTACTACGGGACAGCCAATTCACCCCTCCACTTT. The chain is built from TRBV3-1 (or the pseudogene TRBV3-2) and TRBJ1-6; the match to TRBD1 covers 7 bases. The germline gives CDR1 LGHDT, CDR2 YNNKEL (reference sequence). Germline trimming cut 1 base from V and 7 bases from J; bases unmatched to any gene: 13. This CDR3 comprises 18 residues.

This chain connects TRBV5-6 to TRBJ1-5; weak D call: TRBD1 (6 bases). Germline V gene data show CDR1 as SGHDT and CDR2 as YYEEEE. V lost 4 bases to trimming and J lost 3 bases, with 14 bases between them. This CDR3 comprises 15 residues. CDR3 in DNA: TGTGCCAGCAGCGCTTGGACAGAGAACAATCAGCCCCAGCATTTT. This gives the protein CASSAWTENNQPQHF.

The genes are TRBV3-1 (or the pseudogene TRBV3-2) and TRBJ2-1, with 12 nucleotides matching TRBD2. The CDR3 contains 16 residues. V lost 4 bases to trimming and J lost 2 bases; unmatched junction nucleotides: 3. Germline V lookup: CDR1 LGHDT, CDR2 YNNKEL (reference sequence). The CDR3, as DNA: TGTGCCAGCAGCCCTCTAGCGGGAGGGGCCTACAATGAGCAGTTCTTC. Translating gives CASSPLAGGAYNEQFF.

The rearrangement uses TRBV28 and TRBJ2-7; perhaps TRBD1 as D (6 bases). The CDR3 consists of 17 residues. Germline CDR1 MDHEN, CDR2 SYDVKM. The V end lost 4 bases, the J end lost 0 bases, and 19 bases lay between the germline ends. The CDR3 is CASSSTRTARNSYEQYF. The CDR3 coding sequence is TGTGCCAGCAGTTCGACCCGGACAGCCCGTAACTCCTACGAGCAGTACTTC.

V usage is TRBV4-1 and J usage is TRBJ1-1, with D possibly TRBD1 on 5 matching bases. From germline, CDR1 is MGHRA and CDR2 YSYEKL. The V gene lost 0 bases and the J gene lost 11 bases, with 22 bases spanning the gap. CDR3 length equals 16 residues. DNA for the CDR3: TGCGCCAGCAGCCAAGATGGGCGTCAGCGCGGGGGAGAGGCTTTCTTT. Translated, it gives CASSQDGRQRGGEAFF.

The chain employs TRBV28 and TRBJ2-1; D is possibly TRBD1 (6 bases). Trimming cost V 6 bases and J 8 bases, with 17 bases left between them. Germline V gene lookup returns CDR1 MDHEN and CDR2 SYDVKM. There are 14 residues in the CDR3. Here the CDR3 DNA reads TGTGCCAGCAGGCCACAGGGTATTGGGTATGAGCAGTTCTTC. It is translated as CASRPQGIGYEQFF. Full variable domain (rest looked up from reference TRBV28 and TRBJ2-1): DVKVTQSSRYLVKRTGEKVFLECVQDMDHENMFWYRQDPGLGLRLIYFSYDVKMKEKGDIPEGYSVSREKKERFSLILESASTNQTSMYLCASRPQGIGYEQFFGPGTRLTVL.

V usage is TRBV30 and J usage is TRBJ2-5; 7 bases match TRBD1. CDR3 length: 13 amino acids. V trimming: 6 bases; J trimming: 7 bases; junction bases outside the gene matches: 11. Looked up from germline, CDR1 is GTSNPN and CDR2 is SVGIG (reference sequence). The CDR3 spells CACFARTGVTQYF. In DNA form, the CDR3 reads TGTGCCTGCTTTGCCAGGACAGGCGTGACCCAGTACTTC.

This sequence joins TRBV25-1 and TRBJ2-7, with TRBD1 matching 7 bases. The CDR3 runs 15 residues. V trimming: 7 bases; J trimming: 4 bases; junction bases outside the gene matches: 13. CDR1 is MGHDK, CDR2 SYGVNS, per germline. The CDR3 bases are TGTGCCAGCAATGGTCCCGACAGGGCTGGGTACGAGCAGTACTTC. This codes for CASNGPDRAGYEQYF.

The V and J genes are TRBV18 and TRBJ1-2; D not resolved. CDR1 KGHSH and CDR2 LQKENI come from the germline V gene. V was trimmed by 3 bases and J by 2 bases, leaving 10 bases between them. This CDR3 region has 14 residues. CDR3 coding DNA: TGTGCCAGCTCACCGACGGAGCAGAACTATGGCTACACCTTC. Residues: CASSPTEQNYGYTF.

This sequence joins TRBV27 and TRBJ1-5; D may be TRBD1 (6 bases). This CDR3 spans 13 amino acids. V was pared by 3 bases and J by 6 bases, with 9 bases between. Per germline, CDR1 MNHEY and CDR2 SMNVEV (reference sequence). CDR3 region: CASSFRGGQPQHF. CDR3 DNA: TGTGCCAGCAGTTTCAGAGGGGGTCAGCCCCAGCATTTT.